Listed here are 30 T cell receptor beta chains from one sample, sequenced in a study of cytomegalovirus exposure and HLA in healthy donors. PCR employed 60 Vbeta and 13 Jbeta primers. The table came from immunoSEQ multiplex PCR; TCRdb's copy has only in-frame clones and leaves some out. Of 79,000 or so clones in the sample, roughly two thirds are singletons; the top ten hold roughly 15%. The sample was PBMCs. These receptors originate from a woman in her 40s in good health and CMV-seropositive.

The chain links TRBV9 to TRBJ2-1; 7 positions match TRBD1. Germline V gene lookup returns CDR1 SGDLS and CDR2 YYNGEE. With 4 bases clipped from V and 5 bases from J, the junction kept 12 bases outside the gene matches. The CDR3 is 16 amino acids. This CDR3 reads CASSLGTAATNNEQFF. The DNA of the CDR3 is TGTGCCAGCAGCTTAGGGACAGCGGCCACTAACAATGAGCAGTTCTTC.

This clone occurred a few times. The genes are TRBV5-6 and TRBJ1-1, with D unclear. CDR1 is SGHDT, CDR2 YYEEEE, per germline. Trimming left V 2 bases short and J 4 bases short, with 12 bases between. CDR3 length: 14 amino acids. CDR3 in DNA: TGTGCCAGCAGCTTCAGACCGGGAAGCACTGAAGCTTTCTTT. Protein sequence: CASSFRPGSTEAFF.

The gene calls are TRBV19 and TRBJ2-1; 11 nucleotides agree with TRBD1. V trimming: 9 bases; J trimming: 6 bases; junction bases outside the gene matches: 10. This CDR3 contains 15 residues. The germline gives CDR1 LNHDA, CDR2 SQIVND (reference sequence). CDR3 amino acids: CASRLSDRGLNEQFF. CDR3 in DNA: TGTGCCAGCCGTCTATCGGACAGGGGGCTCAATGAGCAGTTCTTC.

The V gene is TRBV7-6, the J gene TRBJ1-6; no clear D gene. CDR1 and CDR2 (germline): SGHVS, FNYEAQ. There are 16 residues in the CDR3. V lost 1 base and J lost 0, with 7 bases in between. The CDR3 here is CASSLVPSSYNSPLHF. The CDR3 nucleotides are TGTGCCAGCAGCTTAGTCCCGAGCTCCTATAATTCACCCCTCCACTTT.

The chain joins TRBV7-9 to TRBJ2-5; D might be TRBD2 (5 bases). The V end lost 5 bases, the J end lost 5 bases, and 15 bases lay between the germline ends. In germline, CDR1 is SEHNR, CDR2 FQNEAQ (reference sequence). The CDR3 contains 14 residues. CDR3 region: CASSQSLGGETQYF. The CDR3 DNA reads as TGTGCCAGCAGCCAATCCCTGGGCGGGGAGACCCAGTACTTC.

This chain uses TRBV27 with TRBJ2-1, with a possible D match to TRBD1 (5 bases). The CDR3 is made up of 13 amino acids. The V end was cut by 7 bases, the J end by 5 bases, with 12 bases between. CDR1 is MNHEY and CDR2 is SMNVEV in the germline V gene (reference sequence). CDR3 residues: CASIRRGDNEQFF. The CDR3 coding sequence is TGTGCCAGCATCCGAAGGGGCGACAATGAGCAGTTCTTC.

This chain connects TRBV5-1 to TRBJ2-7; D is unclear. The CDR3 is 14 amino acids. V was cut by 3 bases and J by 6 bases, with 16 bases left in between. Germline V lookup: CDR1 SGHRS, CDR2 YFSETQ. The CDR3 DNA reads TGCGCCAGCAGCTCAGACCGGATTGAGCGCGAGCAGTACTTC. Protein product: CASSSDRIEREQYF.

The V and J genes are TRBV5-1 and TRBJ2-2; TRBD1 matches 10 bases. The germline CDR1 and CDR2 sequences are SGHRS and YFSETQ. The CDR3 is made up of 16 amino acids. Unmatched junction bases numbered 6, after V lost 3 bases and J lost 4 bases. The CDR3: CASSWGDRGRTGELFF. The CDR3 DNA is TGCGCCAGCAGCTGGGGCGACAGGGGGCGCACCGGGGAGCTGTTTTTT.

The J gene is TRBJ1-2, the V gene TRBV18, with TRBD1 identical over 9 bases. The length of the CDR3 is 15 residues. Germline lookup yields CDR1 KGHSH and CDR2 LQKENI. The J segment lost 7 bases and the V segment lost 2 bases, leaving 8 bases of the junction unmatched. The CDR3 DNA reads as TGTGCCAGCTCACCAACGACAGGGGGAGGTTCTGGCTACACCTTC. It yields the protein CASSPTTGGGSGYTF.

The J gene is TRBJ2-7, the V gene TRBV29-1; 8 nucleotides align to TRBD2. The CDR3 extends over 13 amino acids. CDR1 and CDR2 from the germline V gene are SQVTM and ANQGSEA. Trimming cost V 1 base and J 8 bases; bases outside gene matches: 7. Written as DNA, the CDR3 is TGCAGCGTTGAAGTCCGAGCGGGGGATCAGCAGTACTTC. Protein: CSVEVRAGDQQYF.

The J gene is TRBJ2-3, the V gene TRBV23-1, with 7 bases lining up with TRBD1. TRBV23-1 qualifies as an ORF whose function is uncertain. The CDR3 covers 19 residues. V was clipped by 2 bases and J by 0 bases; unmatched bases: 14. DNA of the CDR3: TGCGCCAGCAGTCAACACGGACACAAGACAGGGTCAAGCACAGATACGCAGTATTTT. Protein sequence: CASSQHGHKTGSSTDTQYF.

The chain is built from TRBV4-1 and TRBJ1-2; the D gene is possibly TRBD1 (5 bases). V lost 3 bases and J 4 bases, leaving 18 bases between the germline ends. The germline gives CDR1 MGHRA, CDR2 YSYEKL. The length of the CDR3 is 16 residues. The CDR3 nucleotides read TGCGCCAGCAGCCAGAACCGGGCTTTGGGGGGCTATGGCTACACCTTC. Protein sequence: CASSQNRALGGYGYTF.

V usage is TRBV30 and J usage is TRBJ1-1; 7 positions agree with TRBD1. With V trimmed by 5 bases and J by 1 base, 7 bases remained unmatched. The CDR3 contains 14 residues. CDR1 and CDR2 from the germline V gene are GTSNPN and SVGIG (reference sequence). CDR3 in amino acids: CAWVRDSWNTEAFF. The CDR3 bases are TGTGCCTGGGTAAGGGACAGTTGGAACACTGAAGCTTTCTTT.

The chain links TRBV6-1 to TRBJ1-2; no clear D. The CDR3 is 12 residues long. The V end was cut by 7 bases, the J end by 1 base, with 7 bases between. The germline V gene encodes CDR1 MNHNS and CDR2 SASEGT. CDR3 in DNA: TGTGCCAGCATGGACTTTAACTATGGCTACACCTTC. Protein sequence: CASMDFNYGYTF.

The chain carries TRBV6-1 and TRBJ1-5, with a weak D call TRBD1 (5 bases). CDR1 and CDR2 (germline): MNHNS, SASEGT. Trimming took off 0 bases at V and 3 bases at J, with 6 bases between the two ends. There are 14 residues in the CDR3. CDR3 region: CASSEAGPNQPQHF. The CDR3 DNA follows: TGTGCCAGCAGTGAAGCGGGGCCCAATCAGCCCCAGCATTTT.

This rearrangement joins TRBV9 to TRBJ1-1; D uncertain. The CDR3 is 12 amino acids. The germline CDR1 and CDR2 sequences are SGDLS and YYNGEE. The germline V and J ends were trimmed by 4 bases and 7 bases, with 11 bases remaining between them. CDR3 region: CASSPQPGEAFF. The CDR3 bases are TGTGCCAGCAGCCCCCAGCCGGGTGAAGCTTTCTTT.

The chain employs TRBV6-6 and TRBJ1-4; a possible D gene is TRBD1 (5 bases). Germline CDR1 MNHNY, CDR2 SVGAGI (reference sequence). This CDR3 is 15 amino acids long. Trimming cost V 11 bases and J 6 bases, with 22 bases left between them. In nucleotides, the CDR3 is TGTGCCGCCTGTGGGGCTGACGGAAATGATGAAAAACTGTTTTTT. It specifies CAACGADGNDEKLFF.

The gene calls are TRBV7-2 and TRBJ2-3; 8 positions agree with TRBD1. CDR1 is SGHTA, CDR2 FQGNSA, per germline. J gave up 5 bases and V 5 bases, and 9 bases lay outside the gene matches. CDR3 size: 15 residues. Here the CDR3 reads CASSHLSGGRDTQYF. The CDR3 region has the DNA TGTGCCAGCAGCCACTTGTCAGGGGGCAGAGATACGCAGTATTTT.

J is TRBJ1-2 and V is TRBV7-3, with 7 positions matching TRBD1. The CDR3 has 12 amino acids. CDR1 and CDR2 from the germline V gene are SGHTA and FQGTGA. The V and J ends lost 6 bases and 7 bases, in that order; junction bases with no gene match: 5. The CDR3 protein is CASRQGVFGYTF. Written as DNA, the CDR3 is TGTGCCAGCAGGCAGGGGGTATTTGGCTACACCTTC.

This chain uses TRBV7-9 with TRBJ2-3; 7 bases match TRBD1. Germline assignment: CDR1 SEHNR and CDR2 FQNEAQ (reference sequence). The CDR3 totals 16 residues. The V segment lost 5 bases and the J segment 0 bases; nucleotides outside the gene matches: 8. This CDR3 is CASSTGVGRSTDTQYF. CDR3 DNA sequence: TGTGCCAGCAGCACAGGGGTAGGTCGGAGCACAGATACGCAGTATTTT.

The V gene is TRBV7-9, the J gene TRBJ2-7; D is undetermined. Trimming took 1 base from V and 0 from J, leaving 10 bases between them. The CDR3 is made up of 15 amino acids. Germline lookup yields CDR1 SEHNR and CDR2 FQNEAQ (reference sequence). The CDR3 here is CASSLGLLSSYEQYF. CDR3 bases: TGTGCCAGCAGCTTAGGCCTTCTGAGCTCCTACGAGCAGTACTTC.

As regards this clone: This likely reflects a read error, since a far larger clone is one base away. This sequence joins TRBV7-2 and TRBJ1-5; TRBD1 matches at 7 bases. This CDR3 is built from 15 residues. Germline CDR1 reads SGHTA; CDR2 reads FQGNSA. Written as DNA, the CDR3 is TGTCCCAGCAGCTCCCAGACAGGGACCTATCAGCCCCAGCATTTT. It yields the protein CPSSSQTGTYQPQHF.

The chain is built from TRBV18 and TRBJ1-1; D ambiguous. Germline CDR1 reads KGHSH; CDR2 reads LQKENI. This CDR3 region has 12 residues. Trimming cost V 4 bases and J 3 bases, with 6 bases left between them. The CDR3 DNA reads TGTGCCAGCTCACGGAGAGACACTGAAGCTTTCTTT. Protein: CASSRRDTEAFF.

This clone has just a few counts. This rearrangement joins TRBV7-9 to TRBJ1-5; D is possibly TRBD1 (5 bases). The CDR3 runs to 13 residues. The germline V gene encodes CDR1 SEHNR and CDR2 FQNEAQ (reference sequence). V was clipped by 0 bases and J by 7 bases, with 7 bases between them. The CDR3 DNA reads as TGTGCCAGCAGCTTAGCCCAGGGCCAGCCCCAGCATTTT. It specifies CASSLAQGQPQHF.

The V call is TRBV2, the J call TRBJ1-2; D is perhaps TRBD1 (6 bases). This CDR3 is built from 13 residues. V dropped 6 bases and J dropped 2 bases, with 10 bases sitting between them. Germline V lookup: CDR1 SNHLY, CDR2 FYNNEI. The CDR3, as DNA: TGTGCCAGCAGCTTCGACAGGAACTATGGCTACACCTTC. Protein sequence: CASSFDRNYGYTF.

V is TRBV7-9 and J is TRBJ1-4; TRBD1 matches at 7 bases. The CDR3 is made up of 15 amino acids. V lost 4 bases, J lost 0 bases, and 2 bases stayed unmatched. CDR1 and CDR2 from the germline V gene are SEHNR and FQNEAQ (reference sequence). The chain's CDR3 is CASSSQGATNEKLFF. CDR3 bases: TGTGCCAGCAGCTCTCAGGGGGCAACTAATGAAAAACTGTTTTTT.

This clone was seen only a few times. CDR3 sequence (DNA): TGTGCCAGCAGTTACTATAGGGCAGGGGGTTATCATGAGCAGTTCTTC. As protein: CASSYYRAGGYHEQFF. The chain uses TRBV6-5 and TRBJ2-1; 7 bases match TRBD1. The CDR3 runs 16 residues. Per germline, CDR1 MNHEY and CDR2 SVGAGI. V lost 1 base and J lost 8; bases outside the gene matches: 11.

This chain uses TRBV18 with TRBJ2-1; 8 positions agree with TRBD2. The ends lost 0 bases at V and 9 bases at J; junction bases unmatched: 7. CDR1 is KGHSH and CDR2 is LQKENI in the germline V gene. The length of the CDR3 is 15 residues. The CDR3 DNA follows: TGTGCCAGCTCACCACCGTCCCAGCGGGAGATTGAGCAGTTCTTC. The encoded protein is CASSPPSQREIEQFF.

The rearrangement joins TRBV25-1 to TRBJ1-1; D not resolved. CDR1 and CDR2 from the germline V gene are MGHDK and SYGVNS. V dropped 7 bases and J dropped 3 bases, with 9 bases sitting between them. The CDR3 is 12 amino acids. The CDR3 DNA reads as TGTGCCAGCATCGGGTTGGACACTGAAGCTTTCTTT. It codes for CASIGLDTEAFF. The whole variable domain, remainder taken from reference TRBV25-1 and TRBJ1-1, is EADIYQTPRYLVIGTGKKITLECSQTMGHDKMYWYQQDPGMELHLIHYSYGVNSTEKGDLSSESTVSRIRTEHFPLTLESARPSHTSQYLCASIGLDTEAFFGQGTRLTVV.

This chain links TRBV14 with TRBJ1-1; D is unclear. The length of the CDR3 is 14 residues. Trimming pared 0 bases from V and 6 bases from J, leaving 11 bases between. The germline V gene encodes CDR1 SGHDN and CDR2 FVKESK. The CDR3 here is CASSQEVRGSEAFF. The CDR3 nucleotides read TGTGCCAGCAGCCAAGAGGTACGGGGTTCTGAAGCTTTCTTT.